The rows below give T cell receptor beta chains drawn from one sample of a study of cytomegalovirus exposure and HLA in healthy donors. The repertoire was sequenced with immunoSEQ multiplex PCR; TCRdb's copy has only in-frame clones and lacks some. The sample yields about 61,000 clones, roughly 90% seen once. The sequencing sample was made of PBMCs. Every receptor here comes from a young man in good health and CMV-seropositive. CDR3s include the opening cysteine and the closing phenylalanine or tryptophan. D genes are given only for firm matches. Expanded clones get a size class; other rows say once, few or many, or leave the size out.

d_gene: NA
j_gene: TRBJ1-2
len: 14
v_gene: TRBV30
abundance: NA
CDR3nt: TGTGCCTGGAGTATCCCGAGGTTTAACTATGGCTACACCTTC
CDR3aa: CAWSIPRFNYGYTF

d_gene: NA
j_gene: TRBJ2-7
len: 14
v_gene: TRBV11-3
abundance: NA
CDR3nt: TGTGCCAGCAGCTCCCGTGACAGCCCCTACGAGCAGTACTTC
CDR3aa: CASSSRDSPYEQYF

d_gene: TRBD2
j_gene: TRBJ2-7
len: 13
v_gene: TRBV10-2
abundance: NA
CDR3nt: TGCGCCAGTGGACTAGCGGAAGGTGCGGAGCAGTACTTC
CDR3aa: CASGLAEGAEQYF

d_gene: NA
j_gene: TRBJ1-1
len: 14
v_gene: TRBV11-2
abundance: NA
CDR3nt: TGTGCCAGCAGCTTAGTGGGAGAGGGCACTGAAGCTTTCTTT
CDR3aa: CASSLVGEGTEAFF

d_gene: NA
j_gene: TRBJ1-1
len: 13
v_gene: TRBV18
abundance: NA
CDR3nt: TGTGCCAGCTCACCAAAAGCAGGGACTGAAGCTTTCTTT
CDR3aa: CASSPKAGTEAFF

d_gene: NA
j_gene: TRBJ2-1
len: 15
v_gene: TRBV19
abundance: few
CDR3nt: TGTGCCAGCGGGCCCGAGGGAAAGGTATGGAATGAGCAGTTCTTC
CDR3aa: CASGPEGKVWNEQFF

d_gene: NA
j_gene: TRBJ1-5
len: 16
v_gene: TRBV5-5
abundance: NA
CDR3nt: TGTGCCAGCAGTATCCAGGTGGGGAGCCGGAATCAGCCCCAGCATTTT
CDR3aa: CASSIQVGSRNQPQHF

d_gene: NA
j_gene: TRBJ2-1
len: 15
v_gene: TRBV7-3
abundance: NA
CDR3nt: TGTGCCAGCAGCTCGAAGCCAGACAGGCCGAATGAGCAGTTCTTC
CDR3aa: CASSSKPDRPNEQFF

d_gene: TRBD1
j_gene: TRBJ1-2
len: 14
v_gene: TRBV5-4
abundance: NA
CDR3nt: TGTGCCAGCAGGGGACAGAGAACTAACTATGGCTACACCTTC
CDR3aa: CASRGQRTNYGYTF

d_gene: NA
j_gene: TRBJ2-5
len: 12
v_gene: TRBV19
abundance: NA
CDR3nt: TGTGCCAGTAGTATATGGGGCCGAGACCAGTACTTC
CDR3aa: CASSIWGRDQYF

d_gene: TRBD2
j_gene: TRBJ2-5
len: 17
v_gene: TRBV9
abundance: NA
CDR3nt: TGTGCCAGCAGCGCCAGAGGGGGACTAGCGGGAGGAGAGACCCAGTACTTC
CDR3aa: CASSARGGLAGGETQYF

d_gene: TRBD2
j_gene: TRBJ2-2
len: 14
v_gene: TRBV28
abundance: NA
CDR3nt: TGTGCCAGCAGTTTAAGGACGGGAGGGAGGGAGCTGTTTTTT
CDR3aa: CASSLRTGGRELFF

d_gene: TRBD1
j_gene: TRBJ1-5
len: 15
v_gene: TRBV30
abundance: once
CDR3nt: TGTGCCTGGAGTGGCCGGGACAGGATCAATCAGCCCCAGCATTTT
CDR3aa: CAWSGRDRINQPQHF

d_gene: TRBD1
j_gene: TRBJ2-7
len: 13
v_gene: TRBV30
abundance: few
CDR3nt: TGTGCCTGGAGTGGACAGGGGGGCTACGAGCAGTACTTC
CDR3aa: CAWSGQGGYEQYF

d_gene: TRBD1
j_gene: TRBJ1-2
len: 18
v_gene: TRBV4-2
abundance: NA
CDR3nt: TGTGCCAGCAGCCAAGTTTTACAGGGGAGAGGAAGGAACTATGGCTACACCTTC
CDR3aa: CASSQVLQGRGRNYGYTF

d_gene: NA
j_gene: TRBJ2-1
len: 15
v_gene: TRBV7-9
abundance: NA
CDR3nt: TGTGCCAGCAGCTTAGCGGGAGGCCGTAACAATGAGCAGTTCTTC
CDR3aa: CASSLAGGRNNEQFF

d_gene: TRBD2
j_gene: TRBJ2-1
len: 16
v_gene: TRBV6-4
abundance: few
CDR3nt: TGTGCCAGCAGTCCCCTGACTAGCGGGAATTACAATGAGCAGTTCTTC
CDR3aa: CASSPLTSGNYNEQFF

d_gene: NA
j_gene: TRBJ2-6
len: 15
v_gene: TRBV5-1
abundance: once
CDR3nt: TGCGCCAGCAGCTTGACAGGGCCCGGGGCCAACGTCCTGACTTTC
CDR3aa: CASSLTGPGANVLTF

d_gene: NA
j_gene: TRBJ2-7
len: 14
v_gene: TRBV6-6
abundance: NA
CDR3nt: TGTGCCAGCAGTTACTTACGGGAGCGCGCCGAGCAGTACTTC
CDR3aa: CASSYLRERAEQYF

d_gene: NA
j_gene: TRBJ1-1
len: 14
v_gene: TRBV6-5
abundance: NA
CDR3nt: TGTGCCAGCAGCCGCGGGGTCATGAACACTGAAGCTTTCTTT
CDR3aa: CASSRGVMNTEAFF

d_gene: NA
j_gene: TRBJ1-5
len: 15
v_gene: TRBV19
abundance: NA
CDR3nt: TGTGCCAGTACCCTGACAGCCTGGGGCAATCAGCCCCAGCATTTT
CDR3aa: CASTLTAWGNQPQHF

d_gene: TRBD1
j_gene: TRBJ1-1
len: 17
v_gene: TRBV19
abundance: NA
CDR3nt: TGTGCCAGTAGTACACGGCGGAGGGGACAGTTGAACACTGAAGCTTTCTTT
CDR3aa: CASSTRRRGQLNTEAFF

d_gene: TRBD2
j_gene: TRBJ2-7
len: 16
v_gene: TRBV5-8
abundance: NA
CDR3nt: TGTGCCAGCAGCTTGGGACTAGCGGGAGGAGGATACGAGCAGTACTTC
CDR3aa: CASSLGLAGGGYEQYF

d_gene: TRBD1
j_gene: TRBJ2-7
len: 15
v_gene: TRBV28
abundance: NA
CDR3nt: TGTGCCAGCATCCGTCTGGATTCACAGGGGAACGAGCAGTACTTC
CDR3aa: CASIRLDSQGNEQYF

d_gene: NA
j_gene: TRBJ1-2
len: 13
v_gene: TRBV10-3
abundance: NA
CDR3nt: TGTGCCAGCAGTTACGTCGGGGACTATGGCTACACCTTC
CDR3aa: CASSYVGDYGYTF

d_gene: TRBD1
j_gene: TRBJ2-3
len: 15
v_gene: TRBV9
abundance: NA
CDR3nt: TGTGCCAGCAGCCTAAGACAGGGCCTCACAGATACGCAGTATTTT
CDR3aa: CASSLRQGLTDTQYF

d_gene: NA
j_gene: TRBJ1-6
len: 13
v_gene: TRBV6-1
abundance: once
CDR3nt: TGTGCCAGCAGTGAAGACAGCAATTCACCCCTCCACTTT
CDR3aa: CASSEDSNSPLHF

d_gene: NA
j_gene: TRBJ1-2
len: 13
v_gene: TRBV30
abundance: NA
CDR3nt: TGTGCCTGGACTTCCACAGGACCCTATGGCTACACCTTC
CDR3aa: CAWTSTGPYGYTF

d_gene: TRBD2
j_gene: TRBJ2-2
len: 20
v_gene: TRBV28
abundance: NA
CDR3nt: TGTGCCAGCAGTTTGGATGATAGGTGGAGCGGGAGGAGGGGTACCGGGGAGCTGTTTTTT
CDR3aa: CASSLDDRWSGRRGTGELFF

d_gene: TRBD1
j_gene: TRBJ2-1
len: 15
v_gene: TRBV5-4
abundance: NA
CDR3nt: TGTGCCAGCAGCTTACCGGGACAGGAAAACAATGAGCAGTTCTTC
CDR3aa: CASSLPGQENNEQFF

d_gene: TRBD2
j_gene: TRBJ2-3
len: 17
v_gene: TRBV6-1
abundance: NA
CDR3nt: TGTGCCAGCAGTGAAGCGCCCGGACTAGCGACTACAGATACGCAGTATTTT
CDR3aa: CASSEAPGLATTDTQYF

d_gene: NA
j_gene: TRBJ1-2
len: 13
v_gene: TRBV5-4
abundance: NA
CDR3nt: TGTGCCAGCAGCTACCCTCCGGGAGGCGGCTACACCTTC
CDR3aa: CASSYPPGGGYTF

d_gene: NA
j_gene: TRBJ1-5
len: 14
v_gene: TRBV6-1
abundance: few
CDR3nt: TGTGCCAGCAGTGGAACCGGGACTAATCAGCCCCAGCATTTT
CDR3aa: CASSGTGTNQPQHF

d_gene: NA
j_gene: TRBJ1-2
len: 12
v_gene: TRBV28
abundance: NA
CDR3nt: TGTGCCAGCAGTTCAATGGGGGCCGGCTACACCTTC
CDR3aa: CASSSMGAGYTF

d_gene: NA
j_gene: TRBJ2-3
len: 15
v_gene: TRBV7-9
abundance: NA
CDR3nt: TGTGCCAGCAGCTTAGAAGCCTGGAGCACAGATACGCAGTATTTT
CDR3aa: CASSLEAWSTDTQYF

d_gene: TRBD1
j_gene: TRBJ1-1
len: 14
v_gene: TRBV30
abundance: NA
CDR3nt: TGTGCCTGGGAATCACAGGGGGCGACCACTGAAGCTTTCTTT
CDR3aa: CAWESQGATTEAFF

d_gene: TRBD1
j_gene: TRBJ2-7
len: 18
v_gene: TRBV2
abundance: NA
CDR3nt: TGTGCCAGCAGTGGGGACAGACGGATTAGGAGGACGGGGCGCGAGCAGTACTTC
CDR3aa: CASSGDRRIRRTGREQYF

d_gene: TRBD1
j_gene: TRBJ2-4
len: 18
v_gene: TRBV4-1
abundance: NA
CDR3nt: TGCGCCAGCAGCCAAACCAAGGGACAGGGGCTAGCCAAAAACATTCAGTACTTC
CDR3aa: CASSQTKGQGLAKNIQYF

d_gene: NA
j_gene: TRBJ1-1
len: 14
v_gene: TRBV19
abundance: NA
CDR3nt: TGTGCCAGTTACGATAGATGGAGGGGCACTGAAGCTTTCTTT
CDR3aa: CASYDRWRGTEAFF

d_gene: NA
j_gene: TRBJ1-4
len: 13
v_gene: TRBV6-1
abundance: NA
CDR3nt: TGTGCCAGCAGTGAGCCGGGGGTCGGAAAACTGTTTTTT
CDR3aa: CASSEPGVGKLFF

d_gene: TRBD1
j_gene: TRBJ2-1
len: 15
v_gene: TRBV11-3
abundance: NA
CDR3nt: TGTGCCAGCAGCCCGGACAGGAGCTCCTACAATGAGCAGTTCTTC
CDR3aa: CASSPDRSSYNEQFF

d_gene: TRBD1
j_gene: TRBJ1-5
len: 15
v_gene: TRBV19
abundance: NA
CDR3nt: TGTGCCAGTACCCATACAGGGGGCCTAAATCAGCCCCAGCATTTT
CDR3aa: CASTHTGGLNQPQHF

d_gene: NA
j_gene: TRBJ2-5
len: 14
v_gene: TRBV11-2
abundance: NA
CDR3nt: TGTGCCAGCAACCGCGGGGGCGGTCAAGAGACCCAGTACTTC
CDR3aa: CASNRGGGQETQYF

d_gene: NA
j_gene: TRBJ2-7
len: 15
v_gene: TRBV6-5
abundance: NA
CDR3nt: TGTGCCAGCAGTTACCTCGGGACACCCAACTACGAGCAGTACTTC
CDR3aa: CASSYLGTPNYEQYF

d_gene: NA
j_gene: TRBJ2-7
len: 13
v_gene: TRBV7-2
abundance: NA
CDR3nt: TGTGCCAGCAGCTTGGGCTACTTCTACGAGCAGTACTTC
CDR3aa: CASSLGYFYEQYF

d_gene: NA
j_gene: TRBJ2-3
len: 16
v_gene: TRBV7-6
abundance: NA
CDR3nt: TGTGCCAGCAGCTTACTTGAACAGGGTAGCACAGATACGCAGTATTTT
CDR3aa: CASSLLEQGSTDTQYF

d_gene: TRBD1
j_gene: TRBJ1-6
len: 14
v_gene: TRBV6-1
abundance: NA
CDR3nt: TGTGCCAGCACCAGGGGGCGTCAAAATTCACCCCTCCACTTT
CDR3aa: CASTRGRQNSPLHF

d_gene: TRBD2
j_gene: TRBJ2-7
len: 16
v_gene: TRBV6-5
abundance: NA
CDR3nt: TGTGCCAGCAGTTACTCGTCACTAGCGTACTCCTACGAGCAGTACTTC
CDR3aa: CASSYSSLAYSYEQYF

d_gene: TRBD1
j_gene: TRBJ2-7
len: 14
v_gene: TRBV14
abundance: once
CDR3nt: TGTGCCAGCAGCCTCCGGGACAGTCCTTGGGAGCAGTACTTC
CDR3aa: CASSLRDSPWEQYF

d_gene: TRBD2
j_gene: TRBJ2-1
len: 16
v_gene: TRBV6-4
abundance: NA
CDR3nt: TGTGCCAGCAGTGAATCCGGGACTAGCGGGAGCAATGAGCAGTTCTTC
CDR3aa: CASSESGTSGSNEQFF